This T cell receptor beta chain is drawn from a study of CD8 T cells in ankylosing spondylitis. Study findings and constraints: From matched ankylosing spondylitis synovial fluid, disease-linked clones were reportedly recovered at significantly enriched levels. A number of the motif variants had already been described in reactive arthritis synovial fluid and blood. Within ankylosing spondylitis blood, a TCR beta motif made up of eight or nine highly homologous variants appeared to be characteristic. Disease-linked clones proved CD8+ and comparatively uncommon in peripheral blood.

Germline loops: CDR1 SNHLY, CDR2 FYNNEI. Trimming took off 3 bases at V and 0 bases at J, with 9 bases between the two ends. The CDR3 covers 15 residues. Quantitative barcoded 5'-RACE was used to prepare TCR beta libraries. Each CDR3 protein gets one entry after TCRdb re-called the 5' RACE reads with MiXCR. The sample has 800,000 to 900,000 distinct CDR3 sequences, 12% seen once. This clonotype was picked up a small number of times. Its antigen is as yet unknown. The source material was blood, either unsorted or a sorted T cell fraction (not recorded which). This chain uses TRBV2 with TRBJ2-1; D remains unclear. This TCR derives from a male donor with ankylosing spondylitis. The CDR3 region is CASSDQIASYNEQFF. CDR3 sequence (DNA): TGTGCCAGCAGTGACCAGATTGCCTCCTACAATGAGCAGTTCTTC.